A selection of T cell receptor beta chains follows, all from one sample in a study of cytomegalovirus exposure and HLA in healthy donors. Some clones are missing from TCRdb's copy, which holds only in-frame ones; the method was immunoSEQ multiplex PCR. The sample carries some 250,000 clones, nearly 90% recorded once. Sequenced: PBMCs. Receptors were obtained from a woman under 30 in good health and CMV-seronegative. CDR3s include the opening cysteine and the closing phenylalanine or tryptophan. A D gene is named only where the DNA matches it firmly. The size entry is marked missing in some rows and otherwise reads once, few, many or a size class.

>once|-|TRBV7-9|TRBJ1-1
CASSLVRTANTEAFF
TGTGCCAGCAGCTTAGTTCGGACAGCGAACACTGAAGCTTTCTTT
>-|-|TRBV5-1|TRBJ1-2
CASSRSANYGYTF
TGCGCCAGCAGTCGCTCAGCTAACTATGGCTACACCTTC
>-|-|TRBV4-1|TRBJ1-6
CASSQDSRFSYNSPLHF
TGCGCCAGCAGCCAAGATAGCAGATTTTCCTATAATTCACCCCTCCACTTT
>-|-|TRBV4-3|TRBJ2-6
CASSQDRAGDIDYSGANVLTF
TGCGCCAGCAGCCAAGATCGGGCAGGGGACATCGACTACTCTGGGGCCAACGTCCTGACTTTC
>-|TRBD2|TRBV4-3|TRBJ2-5
CASSQVVGEVAGEETQYF
TGCGCCAGCAGCCAAGTCGTAGGTGAGGTAGCGGGGGAAGAGACCCAGTACTTC
>-|-|TRBV6-1|TRBJ2-7
CASSGRQVYGEQYF
TGTGCCAGCAGTGGACGACAGGTCTATGGCGAGCAGTACTTC
>-|-|TRBV7-2|TRBJ1-5
CASSRRGAAVGDQPQHF
TGTGCCAGCAGCCGTCGGGGTGCGGCCGTAGGAGATCAGCCCCAGCATTTT
>-|TRBD1|TRBV6-5|TRBJ2-1
CASSFAGGGGEQFF
TGTGCCAGCAGTTTTGCAGGGGGTGGGGGTGAGCAGTTCTTC
>-|-|TRBV5-1|TRBJ1-1
CASSLEFTGSDTEAFF
TGCGCCAGCAGCTTGGAGTTTACAGGGAGCGACACTGAAGCTTTCTTT
>-|TRBD1|TRBV7-6|TRBJ1-1
CASSTDRGTNTEAFF
TGTGCCAGCAGCACGGACAGGGGGACGAACACTGAAGCTTTCTTT
>-|TRBD1|TRBV5-1|TRBJ2-1
CASSQGQGANEQFF
TGCGCCAGCAGCCAGGGACAGGGGGCTAATGAGCAGTTCTTC
>-|TRBD1|TRBV6-6|TRBJ1-1
CASSYPDRGNTEAFF
TGTGCCAGCAGTTACCCTGACAGGGGAAACACTGAAGCTTTCTTT
>-|TRBD1|TRBV19|TRBJ1-4
CASSPWTGMGEKLFF
TGTGCCAGTAGTCCGTGGACAGGGATGGGCGAAAAACTGTTTTTT
>-|-|TRBV19|TRBJ2-3
CASSITVGGTDTQYF
TGTGCCAGTAGTATAACGGTGGGAGGCACAGATACGCAGTATTTT
>-|-|TRBV5-6|TRBJ1-1
CASSQDTGTEAFF
TGTGCCAGCAGCCAGGACACTGGCACTGAAGCTTTCTTT
>-|-|TRBV29-1|TRBJ2-2
CSVEAGQYASGELFF
TGCAGCGTGGAAGCGGGACAGTACGCCTCCGGGGAGCTGTTTTTT
>-|-|TRBV7-9|TRBJ2-2
CASSLGQGRAGELFF
TGTGCCAGCAGCTTAGGGCAGGGAAGGGCCGGGGAGCTGTTTTTT
>once|-|TRBV5-4|TRBJ1-2
CASSLAIRAAGRDGYTF
TGTGCCAGCAGCTTGGCTATAAGGGCTGCAGGGAGGGATGGCTACACCTTC
>-|TRBD2|TRBV5-4|TRBJ2-7
CASSLPGGGSYEQYF
TGTGCCAGCAGCTTACCCGGGGGGGGCTCCTACGAGCAGTACTTC
>-|-|TRBV4-1|TRBJ1-5
CASSQDDYQPQHF
TGCGCCAGCAGCCAAGATGACTATCAGCCCCAGCATTTT
>-|TRBD2|TRBV9|TRBJ2-7
CASSVEYGTSGYEQYF
TGTGCCAGCAGCGTAGAGTACGGGACTAGCGGCTACGAGCAGTACTTC
>-|-|TRBV15|TRBJ2-2
CATSRVHSVPGELFF
TGTGCCACCAGCAGAGTCCACAGTGTTCCCGGGGAGCTGTTTTTT
>-|-|TRBV18|TRBJ1-1
CASSPAVNTEAFF
TGTGCCAGCTCACCAGCGGTGAACACTGAAGCTTTCTTT
>-|TRBD1|TRBV5-1|TRBJ1-1
CASSLGDRNTEAFF
TGCGCCAGCAGCTTGGGGGACAGGAACACTGAAGCTTTCTTT
>-|-|TRBV4-1|TRBJ1-3
CASSQDSTGSGNTIYF
TGCGCCAGCAGCCAAGATTCGACAGGCTCTGGAAACACCATATATTTT
>-|-|TRBV6-6|TRBJ2-7
CASSYGAGAFYEQYF
TGTGCCAGCAGTTACGGGGCGGGGGCCTTCTACGAGCAGTACTTC
>-|-|TRBV7-9|TRBJ2-5
CASRPTRGEGETQYF
TGTGCCAGCAGGCCAACCAGGGGAGAAGGGGAGACCCAGTACTTC
>-|TRBD2|TRBV30|TRBJ2-3
CAWRVLAWVDTQYF
TGTGCCTGGAGGGTACTAGCGTGGGTAGATACGCAGTATTTT
>-|-|TRBV7-7|TRBJ2-7
CASSLEQGYEQYF
TGTGCTAGCAGCTTAGAACAGGGTTACGAGCAGTACTTC
>-|-|TRBV2|TRBJ1-1
CASSYELNTEAFF
TGTGCCAGCAGTTATGAGCTGAACACTGAAGCTTTCTTT
>-|TRBD1|TRBV2|TRBJ1-3
CASSEDRSSGNTIYF
TGTGCCAGCAGTGAGGACAGGAGCTCTGGAAACACCATATATTTT
>-|-|TRBV7-6|TRBJ2-1
CASSLADWGDEQFF
TGTGCCAGCAGCTTAGCTGACTGGGGGGATGAGCAGTTCTTC
>once|TRBD1|TRBV2|TRBJ2-7
CASSERPGQGASYEQYF
TGTGCCAGCAGTGAGCGCCCGGGACAGGGGGCCTCCTACGAGCAGTACTTC
>-|TRBD2|TRBV5-4|TRBJ2-1
CASSLVGTRSDEQFF
TGTGCCAGCAGCTTGGTCGGGACTAGGTCGGATGAGCAGTTCTTC
>-|-|TRBV10-3|TRBJ2-1
CAIKEGWDNEQFF
TGTGCCATCAAGGAGGGGTGGGACAATGAGCAGTTCTTC
>-|-|TRBV9|TRBJ2-1
CASSVVPGPTVNEQFF
TGTGCCAGCAGCGTAGTTCCAGGGCCCACGGTGAATGAGCAGTTCTTC
>-|-|TRBV28|TRBJ2-3
CASTLTDTQYF
TGTGCCAGCACACTCACAGATACGCAGTATTTT
>-|TRBD2|TRBV6-5|TRBJ2-1
CASKIAGGPNEQFF
TGTGCCAGCAAAATAGCGGGGGGGCCCAATGAGCAGTTCTTC
>-|-|TRBV14|TRBJ2-7
CASSQSRFEQYF
TGTGCCAGCAGCCAATCTAGATTTGAGCAGTACTTC
>few|-|TRBV7-9|TRBJ1-2
CASSPPGGMHRYTF
TGTGCCAGCAGCCCCCCGGGCGGGATGCACCGCTACACCTTC
>-|-|TRBV20-1|TRBJ2-3
CSADFTDTQYF
TGCAGTGCTGACTTCACAGATACGCAGTATTTT